This TCR beta chain was recovered during a study of T cell repertoires in cytomegalovirus infection. The wider study: In public TCR beta signatures, there were indications of both CMV infection and matching HLA type. Whole-study results and caveats: HLA-C-restricted CMV clonotypes gave the most frequent clonotype in two of eight donors. Carriers of CMV and the relevant HLA type were discriminated by public TCR beta frequency.

In TCRdb, the reads were re-called with MiXCR into one record per CDR3 protein. The sample carries nearly 650,000 distinct CDR3 sequences, roughly 24% recorded once. This clonotype was seen at least ten times. Its antigen is not known. V lost 5 bases and J 4 bases, leaving 5 bases between the germline ends. The CDR3 is 12 residues long. Germline assignment: CDR1 MDHEN and CDR2 SYDVKM. The receptor was isolated from a human donor in good health (CMV status not recorded). Some clones in this sample may be carry-over from other donors' samples. The source material was CD8+ T cells from PBMCs. The chain employs TRBV28 and TRBJ2-2, with unresolved D. The CDR3 region has the DNA TGTGCCAGCAGTGTTCCCACCGGGGAGCTGTTTTTT. It encodes CASSVPTGELFF.